This T cell receptor beta chain appears in the sequencing data of a study of blood T cell repertoires in COVID-19. Data came from immunoSEQ multiplex PCR; TCRdb stores just in-frame clones and leaves some out. Among about 150,000 clones listed, approximately 80% were seen once. This CDR3 is built from 16 residues. V was trimmed by 4 bases and J by 3 bases, leaving 14 bases between them. CDR1 and CDR2 (germline): KGHDR, SFDVKD. This chain links TRBV24-1 with TRBJ2-2; possible D gene TRBD2, 6 bases. The material sequenced was PBMCs or T cells enriched from blood (not recorded which). The TCR was taken from an older man who had been exposed to COVID-19. CDR3 sequence reads: CATSDPGTFDTGELFF. The CDR3 DNA is TGTGCCACCAGTGACCCCGGGACTTTCGACACCGGGGAGCTGTTTTTT.